A selection of T cell receptor beta chains follows, all from one sample in a study of cytomegalovirus exposure and HLA in healthy donors. Measured with immunoSEQ multiplex PCR; TCRdb has only the in-frame clones, and not every one. This table holds about 130,000 clones, 80% to 90% found once. The sequencing sample was made of PBMCs. All receptors derive from a woman aged 25 to 39 in good health and CMV-seropositive. CDR3s include the opening cysteine and the closing phenylalanine or tryptophan. D genes are given only for firm matches.

j_gene | v_gene | d_gene | CDR3aa
TRBJ1-6 | TRBV5-6 | - | CASSLVQSRSPLHF
TRBJ2-1 | TRBV15 | - | CATSRDRTRGEQFF
TRBJ1-5 | TRBV4-2 | - | CASSQDFGPHQPQHF
TRBJ1-2 | TRBV5-6 | TRBD1 | CASSYGTGLRRHGYTF
TRBJ2-1 | TRBV4-1 | TRBD2 | CASSQDRASGSYNEQFF
TRBJ2-7 | TRBV7-9 | TRBD2 | CASSLDRGQSSGGHREQYF
TRBJ1-5 | TRBV19 | - | CASSIGGQPQHF
TRBJ2-4 | TRBV9 | TRBD1 | CASSEGQGGPGAKNIQYF
TRBJ2-2 | TRBV10-3 | - | CAISESISTENTGELFF
TRBJ2-1 | TRBV19 | - | CASSIGYDRAGNEQFF
TRBJ1-2 | TRBV29-1 | TRBD1 | CSVGDSFTEYYGYTF
TRBJ2-1 | TRBV2 | - | CASSGYAGVLYNEQFF
TRBJ2-7 | TRBV5-1 | TRBD1 | CASRTGNEQYF
TRBJ1-5 | TRBV28 | TRBD1 | CASSFGGTGLNNQPQHF
TRBJ2-5 | TRBV7-2 | - | CASSFTWTLPTSLETQYF
TRBJ2-1 | TRBV27 | - | CASSFTRNNEQFF
TRBJ2-5 | TRBV18 | - | CASSPPAGQQETQYF
TRBJ2-1 | TRBV6-4 | TRBD2 | CASSELAGGDNEQFF
TRBJ1-1 | TRBV19 | TRBD1 | CASIGPGTGPEAFF
TRBJ2-1 | TRBV27 | - | CASRGGAAPYNEQFF
TRBJ1-4 | TRBV5-1 | - | CASSQGQTNEKLFF
TRBJ2-5 | TRBV27 | - | CASSLGGAAETQYF
TRBJ2-5 | TRBV7-3 | - | CASSLRGDQETQYF
TRBJ1-1 | TRBV7-9 | TRBD1 | CASRGTGQAFF
TRBJ2-3 | TRBV9 | TRBD2 | CASSTSGSDTDTQYF
TRBJ2-1 | TRBV19 | TRBD1 | CASSPPGGTGDPRRQFF
TRBJ2-7 | TRBV19 | - | CASSSSSGYEQYF